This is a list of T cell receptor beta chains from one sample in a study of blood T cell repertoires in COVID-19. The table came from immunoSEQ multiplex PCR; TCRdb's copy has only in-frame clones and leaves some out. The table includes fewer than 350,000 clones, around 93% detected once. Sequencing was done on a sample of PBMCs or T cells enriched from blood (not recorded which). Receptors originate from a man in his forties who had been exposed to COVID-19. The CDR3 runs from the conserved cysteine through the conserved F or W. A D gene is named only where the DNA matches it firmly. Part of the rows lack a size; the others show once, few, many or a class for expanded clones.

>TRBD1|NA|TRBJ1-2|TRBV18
CASSRTGTGVVDGYTF
TGTGCCAGCTCACGGACCGGGACAGGGGTTGTGGATGGCTACACCTTC
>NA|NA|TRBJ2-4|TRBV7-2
CASGDSGQYF
TGTGCCAGCGGGGACAGCGGGCAGTACTTC
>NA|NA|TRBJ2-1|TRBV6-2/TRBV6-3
CASSSLNEQFF
TGTGCCAGCAGTAGCTTGAATGAGCAGTTCTTC
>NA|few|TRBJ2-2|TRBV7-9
CASSPLIGLPGTGELFF
TGTGCCAGCAGCCCTCTGATAGGACTACCAGGGACCGGGGAGCTGTTTTTT
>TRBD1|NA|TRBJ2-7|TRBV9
CASSVPRDRGIFLIYEQYF
TGTGCCAGCAGCGTACCCCGGGACAGGGGAATATTTCTTATCTACGAGCAGTACTTC
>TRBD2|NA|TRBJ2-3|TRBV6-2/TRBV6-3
CASSHGLAGVGDTQYF
TGTGCCAGCAGTCACGGACTAGCGGGAGTTGGGGATACGCAGTATTTT
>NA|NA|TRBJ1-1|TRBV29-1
CSVEDLRENTEAFF
TGCAGCGTTGAAGATCTTCGCGAGAACACTGAAGCTTTCTTT
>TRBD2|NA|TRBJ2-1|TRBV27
CASSSATSGSDEQFF
TGTGCCAGCAGTTCCGCGACTAGCGGGAGCGATGAGCAGTTCTTC
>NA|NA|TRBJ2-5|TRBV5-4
CASSLDASAGETQYF
TGTGCCAGCAGCTTGGATGCTAGCGCTGGGGAGACCCAGTACTTC
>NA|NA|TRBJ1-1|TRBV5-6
CASSSVFLRGEAFF
TGTGCCAGCAGCTCGGTTTTTCTCCGGGGTGAAGCTTTCTTT
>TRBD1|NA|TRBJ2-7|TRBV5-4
CASSPEGTAYEQYF
TGTGCCAGCAGCCCGGAAGGGACAGCCTACGAGCAGTACTTC
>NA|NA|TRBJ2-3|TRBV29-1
CSVDRAGLADTQYF
TGCAGCGTTGATCGAGCGGGTCTCGCAGATACGCAGTATTTT
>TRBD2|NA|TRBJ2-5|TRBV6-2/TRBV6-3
CASSGGYQETQYF
TGTGCCAGTAGCGGGGGGTACCAAGAGACCCAGTACTTC
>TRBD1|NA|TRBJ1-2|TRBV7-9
CASSSGTGGAYGYTF
TGTGCCAGCAGCTCCGGGACAGGGGGCGCCTATGGCTACACCTTC